This is a list of T cell receptor beta chains from one sample in a study of regulatory T cells in long-lasting Graves disease. TCRdb reprocessed the multiplex PCR reads with MiXCR, giving one entry per CDR3 protein. The sample lists hundreds of thousands of distinct CDR3 sequences; about 16% were seen once. This sample also belongs to another study, concerning T cells in Graves' hyperthyroidism and ophthalmopathy.

The specimen comprised peripheral blood mononuclear cells (PBMCs), sampled at new diagnosis, from a patient treated with antithyroid drugs. These TCRs come from a woman aged 25 to 39 with Graves disease. The CDR3 runs from the conserved cysteine through the conserved F or W. The order of the fields is J gene, D gene, V gene, clone size, CDR3 protein, CDR3 DNA. D genes are given only for firm matches. Clone size appears in some rows only: once, few, many, or a class for an expanded clone.

>TRBJ2-2|.|TRBV10-1|few
CASSAHLTGELFF
TGCGCCAGCAGTGCGCACCTCACCGGGGAGCTGTTTTTT
>TRBJ2-5|.|TRBV9|few
CASSVATQETQYF
TGTGCCAGCAGCGTAGCGACACAAGAGACCCAGTACTTC
>TRBJ2-7|TRBD2|TRBV11-1|many
CASSGRASYEQYF
TGTGCCAGCAGCGGGAGGGCCTCCTACGAGCAGTACTTC
>TRBJ1-2|TRBD1|TRBV29-1|few
CSVDRENYGYTF
TGCAGCGTGGACAGGGAGAACTATGGCTACACCTTC
>TRBJ2-2|TRBD2|TRBV20-1|few
CSASSLAGTGELFF
TGCAGTGCTAGTAGCCTAGCGGGTACCGGGGAGCTGTTTTTT
>TRBJ1-2|.|TRBV7-9|many
CASSRTSYGYTF
TGTGCCAGCAGCCGGACATCCTATGGCTACACCTTC
>TRBJ2-7|TRBD1|TRBV27|many
CASSLSYRGHYEQYF
TGTGCCAGCAGTTTATCATACAGGGGGCACTACGAGCAGTACTTC
>TRBJ2-6|.|TRBV5-1|.
CASMGPGANVLTF
TGCGCCAGCATGGGTCCTGGGGCCAACGTCCTGACTTTC
>TRBJ2-1|TRBD2|TRBV11-1|many
CASVPTSGSINEQFF
TGTGCCAGCGTCCCTACTAGCGGGAGTATCAATGAGCAGTTCTTC
>TRBJ1-5|TRBD1|TRBV28|many
CASHGQGESSNQPQHF
TGTGCCAGCCACGGACAGGGAGAAAGTAGCAATCAGCCCCAGCATTTT
>TRBJ1-6|.|TRBV28|many
CASSFAAGLGSNSPLHF
TGTGCCAGCAGTTTTGCCGCAGGTTTAGGGTCAAATTCACCCCTCCACTTT
>TRBJ2-2|TRBD2|TRBV7-2|few
CASSATSWYTGELFF
TGTGCCAGCAGCGCGACTAGCTGGTACACCGGGGAGCTGTTTTTT
>TRBJ1-2|.|TRBV2|.
CASTFGQLSDGYTF
TGTGCCAGCACCTTCGGACAGCTAAGCGACGGCTACACCTTC
>TRBJ2-7|.|TRBV7-9|many
CASSLTGYEQYF
TGTGCCAGCAGCTTAACCGGGTACGAGCAGTACTTC
>TRBJ2-7|.|TRBV6-1|few
CASRTLGDVYEQYF
TGTGCCAGCAGGACCTTGGGGGACGTCTACGAGCAGTACTTC
>TRBJ2-4|.|TRBV28|few
CASSFPTATLAKNIQYF
TGTGCCAGCAGTTTTCCTACAGCGACGCTAGCCAAAAACATTCAGTACTTC
>TRBJ1-2|TRBD1|TRBV27|many
CASSWTGDVYGYTF
TGTGCCAGCAGTTGGACAGGTGACGTCTATGGCTACACCTTC
>TRBJ2-1|TRBD2|TRBV19|.
CASSMRSSGSHRDNEQFF
TGTGCCAGTAGTATGCGGTCCAGCGGGAGTCATAGGGACAATGAGCAGTTCTTC
>TRBJ1-1|.|TRBV20-1|many
CSARSIGGWNTEAFF
TGCAGTGCTAGAAGCATCGGGGGCTGGAACACTGAAGCTTTCTTT
>TRBJ2-7|TRBD1|TRBV4-1|.
CASSQNRRDRDHEQYF
TGCGCCAGCAGCCAAAACCGCCGGGACAGGGATCACGAGCAGTACTTC
>TRBJ1-4|.|TRBV3-1|many
CASSQEGKLFF
TGTGCCAGCAGCCAAGAGGGGAAACTGTTTTTT
>TRBJ1-2|.|TRBV7-9|many
CASSFATAGRGYTF
TGTGCCAGCAGCTTCGCGACAGCCGGCCGTGGCTACACCTTC
>TRBJ2-7|.|TRBV7-2|few
CASSFGDVFSYEQYF
TGTGCCAGCAGCTTTGGAGACGTATTCTCCTACGAGCAGTACTTC
>TRBJ1-5|.|TRBV4-1|once
CASSQDEGEQPQHF
TGCGCCAGCAGCCAAGATGAGGGGGAGCAGCCCCAGCATTTT
>TRBJ2-3|TRBD1|TRBV2|many
CASRLTGGTDTQYF
TGTGCCAGCAGACTGACAGGGGGCACAGATACGCAGTATTTT
>TRBJ2-5|.|TRBV7-9|many
CASSLKRGQYF
TGTGCCAGCAGCTTAAAACGAGGCCAGTACTTC
>TRBJ2-1|.|TRBV13|many
CASSLSAGYNEQFF
TGTGCCAGCAGCTTGTCAGCGGGCTACAATGAGCAGTTCTTC